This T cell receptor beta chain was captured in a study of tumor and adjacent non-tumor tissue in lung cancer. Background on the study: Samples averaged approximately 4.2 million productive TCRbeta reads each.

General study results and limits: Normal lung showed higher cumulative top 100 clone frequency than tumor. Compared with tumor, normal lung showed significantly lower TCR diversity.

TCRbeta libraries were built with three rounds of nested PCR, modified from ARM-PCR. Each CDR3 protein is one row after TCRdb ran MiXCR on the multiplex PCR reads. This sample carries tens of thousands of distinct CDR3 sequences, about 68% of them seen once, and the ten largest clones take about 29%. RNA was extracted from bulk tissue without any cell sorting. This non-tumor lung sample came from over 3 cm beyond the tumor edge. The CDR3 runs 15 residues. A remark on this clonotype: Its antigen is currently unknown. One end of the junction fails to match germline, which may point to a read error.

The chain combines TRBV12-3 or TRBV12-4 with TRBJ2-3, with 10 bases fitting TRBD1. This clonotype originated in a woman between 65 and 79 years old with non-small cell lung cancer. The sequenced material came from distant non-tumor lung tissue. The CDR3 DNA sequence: TGTGCCAACAGTTCCGGGACAGGGGTTATCGATACGCAGTATTTT. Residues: CANSSGTGVIDTQYF.